This T cell receptor beta chain was identified during a study of blood T cell repertoires in COVID-19. About the study: Researchers got acute and convalescent COVID-19 samples from the United States, Italy and Spain.

The trim removed 3 bases at V and 5 bases at J, leaving 6 bases unmatched. This CDR3 region has 15 residues. Germline V gene sequence: CDR1 SGHTA, CDR2 FQGTGA. At least ten counts were recorded for this clone. The method was immunoSEQ multiplex PCR; TCRdb's version includes in-frame clones alone and lacks a portion of them. The sample carries about 48,000 clones, 77% recorded once. The V call is TRBV7-3, the J call TRBJ2-1, with 8 bases lining up with TRBD1. The sample consisted of peripheral blood. The TCR sequence derives from a human donor with active or convalescent COVID-19. The donor label of this sample is uncertain. The DNA of the CDR3 is TGTGCCAGCAGCTTCGGACAGGGAGAACACAATGAGCAGTTCTTC. Its protein is CASSFGQGEHNEQFF.